This TCR beta chain is drawn from a study of T cells after somatic rescue of genetic block. Only in-frame clones appear in the TCRdb table, and some are missing; sequencing was by immunoSEQ multiplex PCR. The sample comprises roughly 110,000 clones, under 95% of which are singletons, and around 1.5% rests with the top ten. Looked up from germline, CDR1 is MDHEN and CDR2 is SYDVKM. This CDR3 has 15 amino acids. The V and J ends lost 4 bases and 6 bases, in that order; junction bases with no gene match: 4. The sample was peripheral blood mononuclear cells (PBMCs). The receptor was isolated from a woman aged 18-35 years. The V and J genes are TRBV28 and TRBJ2-2, with 11 bases lining up with TRBD1. CDR3 nucleotide sequence: TGTGCCAGCAGTTCCGGACAGGGGGCCCCCGGGGAGCTGTTTTTT. Translating it yields CASSSGQGAPGELFF.